These 25 T cell receptor beta chains came from one sample sequenced in a study of cytomegalovirus exposure and HLA in healthy donors. PCR employed 60 Vbeta and 13 Jbeta primers. Assay used: immunoSEQ multiplex PCR; TCRdb lists only in-frame clones, some missing. The sample shows 150,000 to 200,000 clones, roughly four fifths of them seen only once. The sample was PBMCs. These receptors were collected from a woman between 45 and 60 years old in good health and CMV-seronegative.

The V call is TRBV5-5, the J call TRBJ1-1, with TRBD1 as a possible D gene (5 bases). In germline, CDR1 is SGHKS, CDR2 YYEKEE (reference sequence). This CDR3 is 13 amino acids long. V was trimmed by 1 base and J by 3 bases, leaving 7 bases between them. The CDR3 region has the DNA TGTGCCAGCAGCTTGTGGGGGGACACTGAAGCTTTCTTT. Its translation: CASSLWGDTEAFF.

The chain has TRBV28 and TRBJ2-7, with 11 bases lining up with TRBD1. The junction had 3 bases not matched to a gene; V was cut back by 8 bases and J by 0 bases. The CDR3 covers 14 residues. CDR1 and CDR2 from the germline V gene are MDHEN and SYDVKM. CDR3 sequence (DNA): TGTGCCAGCCGGGGACAGGGGGACTCCTACGAGCAGTACTTC. The encoded protein is CASRGQGDSYEQYF.

The table lists this clone with a count of one. The chain joins TRBV2 to TRBJ2-3, with 14 positions matching TRBD2. Germline lookup yields CDR1 SNHLY and CDR2 FYNNEI. The ends lost 6 bases at V and 0 bases at J; junction bases unmatched: 8. The CDR3 consists of 18 residues. The CDR3 bases are TGTGCCAGCAGGAGGGGGAGACTAGCGGGGGGGAGCACAGATACGCAGTATTTT. Translation gives CASRRGRLAGGSTDTQYF.

About this clone itself: One junction end disagrees with the germline gene, perhaps due to a read error. The rearrangement joins TRBV27 to TRBJ1-1, with 11 bases aligning to TRBD1. In germline, CDR1 is MNHEY, CDR2 SMNVEV (reference sequence). There are 13 residues in the CDR3. For the CDR3, the DNA is TGTGCCAGCAGTTCTGGGACAGGGGGTCCTTCGATCTTT. Translated, it gives CASSSGTGGPSIF.

V is TRBV7-2 and J is TRBJ1-3; D is perhaps TRBD1 (6 bases). V was cut by 3 bases and J by 0 bases, with 12 bases left in between. The length of the CDR3 is 16 residues. Germline CDR1 SGHTA, CDR2 FQGNSA. CDR3 in DNA: TGTGCCAGCAGCTTTGGGGGGGCTTACTCTGGAAACACCATATATTTT. Protein sequence: CASSFGGAYSGNTIYF.

A single count supports this clone. The chain links TRBV21-1 to TRBJ2-1; TRBD2 is the table's D call, not checked against the DNA. TRBV21-1 is annotated as a pseudogene. The CDR3 totals 18 residues. The CDR3 DNA sequence: TGTGCCAGCAGCACTCATTTAGCGGGGGGGAGCTCCTACAATGAGCAGTTCTTC. Protein: CASSTHLAGGSSYNEQFF.

For the CDR3, the DNA is TGTGCCAGCAGCCAAGGACTAGCGGGAGCCGGGGAGCTGTTTTTT. The encoded protein is CASSQGLAGAGELFF. The rearrangement links TRBV14 to TRBJ2-2; 12 nucleotides agree with TRBD2. Per the germline V gene, CDR1 is SGHDN and CDR2 is FVKESK. Trimming at V came to 1 base and at J to 6 bases, leaving 0 bases not matched to a gene. This CDR3 comprises 15 residues.

This chain links TRBV19 with TRBJ2-2, with D perhaps TRBD1 (5 bases). The V gene's germline CDR1 is LNHDA and CDR2 SQIVND (reference sequence). The ends were cut back, 6 bases at V and 1 base at J, with 9 bases in the middle. The CDR3 totals 14 residues. This CDR3 is CASRPGQNTGELFF. The CDR3 DNA follows: TGTGCCAGTAGACCAGGACAGAACACCGGGGAGCTGTTTTTT.

Here the CDR3 reads CASSQESAGAVGELFF. The CDR3 DNA follows: TGCGCCAGCAGCCAAGAATCGGCAGGGGCAGTAGGGGAGCTGTTTTTT. The rearrangement links TRBV4-1 to TRBJ2-2; D is perhaps TRBD1 (6 bases). The CDR3 contains 16 residues. V dropped 0 bases and J dropped 8 bases, with 16 bases sitting between them. Germline V gene sequence: CDR1 MGHRA, CDR2 YSYEKL.

This chain connects TRBV28 to TRBJ1-6, with TRBD1 identical over 9 bases. The germline gives CDR1 MDHEN, CDR2 SYDVKM. The CDR3 runs 17 residues. The V and J ends lost 4 bases and 10 bases, in that order; junction bases with no gene match: 14. CDR3 coding DNA: TGTGCCAGCAGTTCCCTTTTGCAAGGGACAGGGAACTCACCCCTCCACTTT. It translates to CASSSLLQGTGNSPLHF.

A few counts support this clone. This rearrangement joins TRBV7-8 to TRBJ1-2; the match to TRBD1 covers 9 bases. CDR1 is SGHVS and CDR2 is FQNEAQ in the germline V gene. This CDR3 is 16 amino acids long. Trimming at V came to 3 bases and at J to 1 base, leaving 6 bases not matched to a gene. The CDR3 DNA is TGTGCCAGCAGCTTGACACAGGGGGCGCTTAACTATGGCTACACCTTC. This translates into CASSLTQGALNYGYTF.

The rearrangement joins TRBV4-1 to TRBJ2-1, with TRBD1 matching 8 bases. CDR1 MGHRA and CDR2 YSYEKL come from the germline V gene. CDR3 size: 16 residues. V lost 6 bases and J lost 9; bases outside the gene matches: 16. CDR3 sequence (DNA): TGCGCCAGCAGGCTTACTTCATCAGGGGGCGTTGTTGAGCAGTTCTTC. Its translation is CASRLTSSGGVVEQFF.

J is TRBJ2-2 and V is TRBV7-2; 7 bases align to TRBD2. The CDR3 length is 16 residues. V trimming: 4 bases; J trimming: 2 bases; junction bases outside the gene matches: 7. CDR1 is SGHTA, CDR2 FQGNSA, per germline. The CDR3 reads CASSSKSGTNTGELFF. CDR3 DNA sequence: TGTGCCAGCAGCTCGAAAAGCGGGACTAACACCGGGGAGCTGTTTTTT.

The chain links TRBV27 to TRBJ2-5; 7 bases agree with TRBD2. Looked up from germline, CDR1 is MNHEY and CDR2 is SMNVEV (reference sequence). J lost 7 bases, V lost 5 bases, and 7 bases had no gene match. The CDR3 is 13 residues long. The CDR3 DNA sequence: TGTGCCAGCAGTCCCCGGGGGGAAGGGACCCAGTACTTC. Translation: CASSPRGEGTQYF.

The chain joins TRBV7-2 to TRBJ1-2, with 9 bases identical to TRBD1. With V trimmed by 1 base and J by 5 bases, 11 bases remained unmatched. The CDR3 has 17 amino acids. The germline V gene encodes CDR1 SGHTA and CDR2 FQGNSA. CDR3 bases: TGTGCCAGCAGCTTAGATCGGGACAGGGTATGGATTTATGGCTACACCTTC. Translation: CASSLDRDRVWIYGYTF.

The rearrangement uses TRBV27 and TRBJ2-1; 12 bases align to TRBD2. The length of the CDR3 is 14 residues. Germline loops: CDR1 MNHEY, CDR2 SMNVEV (reference sequence). The trim removed 5 bases at V and 8 bases at J, leaving 4 bases unmatched. CDR3 nucleotides: TGTGCCAGCAGTGGACTAGCGGGGATCCATGAGCAGTTCTTC. Encoded protein: CASSGLAGIHEQFF.

This chain connects TRBV6-6 to TRBJ1-1; tentatively, D is TRBD1 (6 bases). The CDR3 spans 14 residues. Trimming pared 7 bases from V and 3 bases from J, leaving 15 bases between. Germline lookup yields CDR1 MNHNY and CDR2 SVGAGI (reference sequence). The CDR3 sequence is CASNFLRGHTEAFF. CDR3 bases: TGTGCCAGCAATTTCTTGCGGGGGCACACTGAAGCTTTCTTT.

The genes are TRBV5-1 and TRBJ1-1, with D tentatively TRBD1 (5 bases). The CDR3 runs 11 residues. V gave up 6 bases and J gave up 6 bases, with 9 bases separating them. Looked up from germline, CDR1 is SGHRS and CDR2 is YFSETQ. This CDR3 reads CASTRDSEAFF. CDR3 sequence (DNA): TGCGCCAGCACCAGGGATTCTGAAGCTTTCTTT.

This chain uses TRBV18 with TRBJ1-2; the D gene is possibly TRBD1 (5 bases). The CDR3 has 15 residues. The V end lost 3 bases, the J end lost 2 bases, and 13 bases lay between the germline ends. Germline V lookup: CDR1 KGHSH, CDR2 LQKENI. This CDR3 reads CASSPGIGGNYGYTF. The DNA of the CDR3 is TGTGCCAGCTCACCTGGTATCGGGGGAAACTATGGCTACACCTTC.

This clone was observed a few times. The chain carries TRBV5-6 and TRBJ2-3; D not certain. The germline V gene has CDR1 SGHDT and CDR2 YYEEEE. V lost 2 bases, J lost 9 bases, and 10 bases lay in between. CDR3 length: 12 amino acids. The CDR3 protein is CASSLTRKTQYF. In DNA, the CDR3 is TGTGCCAGCAGCTTAACACGAAAAACGCAGTATTTT.

The CDR3 coding sequence is TGTGCCAGCAGCCTCCGACAGGGTGATACGCAGTATTTT. Translated, it gives CASSLRQGDTQYF. The chain is built from TRBV13 and TRBJ2-3; 7 bases agree with TRBD1. The CDR3 consists of 13 residues. CDR1 PRHDT and CDR2 FYEKMQ come from the germline V gene (reference sequence). Trimming at V came to 5 bases and at J to 6 bases, leaving 5 bases not matched to a gene. Filled out from reference TRBV13 and TRBJ2-3, the complete variable domain reads AAGVIQSPRHLIKEKRETATLKCYPIPRHDTVYWYQQGPGQDPQFLISFYEKMQSDKGSIPDRFSAQQFSDYHSELNMSSLELGDSALYFCASSLRQGDTQYFGPGTRLTVL.

The chain couples TRBV7-2 to TRBJ1-5, with 7 nucleotides matching TRBD1. V shed 1 base, J shed 3 bases, and the junction held 3 bases outside the gene matches. The CDR3 spans 15 residues. Germline V gene data show CDR1 as SGHTA and CDR2 as FQGNSA. The CDR3 DNA is TGTGCCAGCAGCTTAGTAGGGACAGACAATCAGCCCCAGCATTTT. Its translation is CASSLVGTDNQPQHF.

The gene calls are TRBV19 and TRBJ1-5; D is possibly TRBD1 (5 bases). Between the trimmed V and J ends, which lost 2 bases and 2 bases, there was a span of 19 bases. Germline lookup yields CDR1 LNHDA and CDR2 SQIVND (reference sequence). The CDR3 runs to 18 residues. CDR3 region: CASSIIGGKWDGNQPQHF. In DNA form, the CDR3 reads TGTGCCAGTAGTATAATTGGGGGGAAGTGGGATGGCAATCAGCCCCAGCATTTT.

The chain recombines TRBV18 with TRBJ2-7, with a possible D match to TRBD2 (5 bases). This CDR3 is 14 amino acids long. Germline V CDR1 and CDR2: KGHSH, LQKENI. Deletions cut 5 bases from V and 5 bases from J, with 16 bases between. Here the CDR3 DNA reads TGTGCCAGCTCAGACCGGGGTGGCCGAGACGAGCAGTACTTC. It translates to CASSDRGGRDEQYF.

The chain recombines TRBV6-1 with TRBJ2-1, with TRBD2 as a possible D gene (5 bases). This CDR3 has 18 residues. V lost 0 bases and J 0 bases, leaving 15 bases between the germline ends. Germline V gene data show CDR1 as MNHNS and CDR2 as SASEGT. The CDR3 reads CASSEALGRSRSYNEQFF. The CDR3 region has the DNA TGTGCCAGCAGTGAAGCCTTGGGGAGAAGCCGCTCCTACAATGAGCAGTTCTTC.